Listed below are T cell receptor beta chains from one sample, sequenced in a study of T cells in Graves' hyperthyroidism and ophthalmopathy. TCRdb reanalysed the multiplex PCR reads using MiXCR and keeps one entry per CDR3 protein. Of about 260,000 distinct CDR3 sequences in the sample, approximately 21% were seen once. Sequencing was carried out using blood. The receptors shown here come from a young man with Graves' ophthalmopathy. CDR3s include the opening cysteine and the closing phenylalanine or tryptophan. A D gene is named only where the DNA matches it firmly. A row's size may be missing; if present it is once, few, many or a size class.

cdr3_length,j_call,clone_size,d_call,v_call,cdr3_nt,cdr3_aa
16,TRBJ2-1,-,TRBD2,TRBV4-1,TGCGCCAGCAGCCAATTACCTAGCGGGGGCTACAATGAGCAGTTCTTC,CASSQLPSGGYNEQFF
15,TRBJ2-1,-,TRBD1,TRBV27,TGTGCCAGCGGTTGGGGGGACAGGGGGCTCAATGAGCAGTTCTTC,CASGWGDRGLNEQFF
9,TRBJ2-7,many,-,TRBV30,TGTGCCTGGTACTACGAGCAGTACTTC,CAWYYEQYF
14,TRBJ2-2,few,TRBD1,TRBV2,TGTGCCAGCAGTAAGACAGGGGAGCCCGGGGAGCTGTTTTTT,CASSKTGEPGELFF
16,TRBJ1-5,few,TRBD1,TRBV30,TGTGCCTGGATAAGGGACAGGGAGGGGGGCAATCAGCCCCAGCATTTT,CAWIRDREGGNQPQHF
15,TRBJ2-1,many,TRBD2,TRBV11-3,TGTGCCAGCAGCCTCGGGACTAGCGGGAGCGATGAGCAGTTCTTC,CASSLGTSGSDEQFF
14,TRBJ2-7,few,TRBD1,TRBV6-2/TRBV6-3,TGTGCCAGCAGGCCGACAGGGGGGAAAAACGAGCAGTACTTC,CASRPTGGKNEQYF
19,TRBJ2-1,-,-,TRBV6-5,TGTGCCAGCAGTTACGGAACCTCCCTCTACGGGGACATCTACAATGAGCAGTTCTTC,CASSYGTSLYGDIYNEQFF
16,TRBJ1-5,-,-,TRBV20-1,TGCAGTGCTAGGAGGTCCGTGGGCGGGAGCAATCAGCCCCAGCATTTT,CSARRSVGGSNQPQHF
16,TRBJ1-6,few,-,TRBV7-9,TGTGCCAGCACCAAAGAGCAGAGCTCCTATAATTCACCCCTCCACTTT,CASTKEQSSYNSPLHF
14,TRBJ2-7,few,-,TRBV20-1,TGCAGTGCTAGGGGGGGAACTGGCTCCTACGAGCAGTACTTC,CSARGGTGSYEQYF
14,TRBJ2-1,-,-,TRBV10-1,TGCGCCAGCTCTACCGGGGGACCTATCAATGAGCAGTTCTTC,CASSTGGPINEQFF
11,TRBJ1-2,many,-,TRBV29-1,TGCAGCGTTGAGGTTGTCTATGGCTACACCTTC,CSVEVVYGYTF
19,TRBJ2-1,-,-,TRBV20-1,TGCAGTGCTAGTATTCCAGCCTGGCCGGCGGACGGGTGGAACAATGAGCAGTTCTTC,CSASIPAWPADGWNNEQFF
14,TRBJ1-4,-,-,TRBV11-2,TGTGCCAGCAGCGCACGGACGGCGGGCGAAAAACTGTTTTTT,CASSARTAGEKLFF
15,TRBJ1-1,-,-,TRBV6-6,TGTGCCAGCAGTTACGGGTCAGCACCTGGTCCTGAAGCTTTCTTT,CASSYGSAPGPEAFF
13,TRBJ2-3,many,-,TRBV11-3,TGTGCCAGCGGGCGGGTGGGTACAGATACGCAGTATTTT,CASGRVGTDTQYF